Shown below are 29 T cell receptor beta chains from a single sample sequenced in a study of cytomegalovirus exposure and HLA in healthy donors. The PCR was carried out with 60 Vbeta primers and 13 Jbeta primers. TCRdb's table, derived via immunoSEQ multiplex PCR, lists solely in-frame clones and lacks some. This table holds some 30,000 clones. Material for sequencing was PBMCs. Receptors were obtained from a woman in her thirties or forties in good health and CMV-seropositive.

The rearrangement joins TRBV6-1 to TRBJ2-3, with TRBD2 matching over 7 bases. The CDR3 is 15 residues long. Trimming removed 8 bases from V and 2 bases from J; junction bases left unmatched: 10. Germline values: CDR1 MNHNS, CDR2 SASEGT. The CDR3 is CASGVTSRYTDTQYF. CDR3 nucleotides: TGTGCCAGCGGAGTGACTAGCAGATACACAGATACGCAGTATTTT.

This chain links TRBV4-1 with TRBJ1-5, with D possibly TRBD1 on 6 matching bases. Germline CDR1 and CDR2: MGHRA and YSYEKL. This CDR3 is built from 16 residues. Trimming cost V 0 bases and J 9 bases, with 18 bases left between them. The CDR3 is CASSQEPTGDIRPQHF. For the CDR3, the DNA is TGCGCCAGCAGCCAAGAACCGACAGGTGACATCAGGCCCCAGCATTTT.

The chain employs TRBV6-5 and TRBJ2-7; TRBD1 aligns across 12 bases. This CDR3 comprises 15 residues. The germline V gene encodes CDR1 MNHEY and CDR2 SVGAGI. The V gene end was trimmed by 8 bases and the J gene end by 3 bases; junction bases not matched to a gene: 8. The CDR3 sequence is CASLSGTGGIYEQYF. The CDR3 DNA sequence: TGTGCCAGCTTGTCGGGGACAGGGGGCATCTACGAGCAGTACTTC.

The CDR3 region has the DNA TGTGCCAGCAGCCAAGCAGGGGAAGGCGGGGAGCTGTTTTTT. Amino acid sequence: CASSQAGEGGELFF. The chain joins TRBV16 to TRBJ2-2, with D perhaps matching TRBD1 (6 bases). CDR1 is KGHSY, CDR2 FQNENV, per germline. The CDR3 loop spans 14 amino acids. V was trimmed by 2 bases and J by 7 bases, leaving 11 bases between them. Variable domain in full (rest from reference TRBV16 and TRBJ2-2): GEEVAQTPKHLVRGEGQKAKLYCAPIKGHSYVFWYQQVLKNEFKFLISFQNENVFDETGMPKERFSAKCLPNSPCSLEIQATKLEDSAVYFCASSQAGEGGELFFGEGSRLTVL.

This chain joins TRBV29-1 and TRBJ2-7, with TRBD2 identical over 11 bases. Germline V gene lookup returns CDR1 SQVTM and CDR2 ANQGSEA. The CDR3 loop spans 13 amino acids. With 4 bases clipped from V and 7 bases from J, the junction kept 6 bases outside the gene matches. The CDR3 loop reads CSVVVAGGGEQYF. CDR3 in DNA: TGCAGCGTTGTTGTAGCGGGAGGGGGAGAGCAGTACTTC.

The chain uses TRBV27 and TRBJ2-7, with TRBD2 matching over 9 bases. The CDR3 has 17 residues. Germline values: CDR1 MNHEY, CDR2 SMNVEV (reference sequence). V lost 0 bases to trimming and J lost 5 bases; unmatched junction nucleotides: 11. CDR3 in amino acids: CASSLSSEAGGPDEQYF. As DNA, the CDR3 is TGTGCCAGCAGTTTATCGAGCGAGGCGGGAGGGCCCGACGAGCAGTACTTC.

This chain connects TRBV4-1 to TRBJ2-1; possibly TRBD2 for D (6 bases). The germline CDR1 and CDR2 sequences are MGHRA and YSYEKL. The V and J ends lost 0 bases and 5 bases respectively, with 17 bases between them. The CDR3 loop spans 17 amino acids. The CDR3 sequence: CASSQDWTTTTDNEQFF. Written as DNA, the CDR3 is TGCGCCAGCAGCCAAGATTGGACTACCACGACCGACAATGAGCAGTTCTTC.

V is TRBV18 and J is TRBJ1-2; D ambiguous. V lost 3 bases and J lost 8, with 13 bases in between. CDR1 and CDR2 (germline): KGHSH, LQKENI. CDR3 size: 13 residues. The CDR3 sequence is CASSPEVAGGYTF. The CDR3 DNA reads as TGTGCCAGCTCACCCGAGGTCGCGGGGGGCTACACCTTC.

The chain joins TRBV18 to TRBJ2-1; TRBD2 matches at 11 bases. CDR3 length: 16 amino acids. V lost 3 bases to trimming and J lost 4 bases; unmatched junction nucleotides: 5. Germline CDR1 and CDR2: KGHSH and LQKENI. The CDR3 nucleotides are TGTGCCAGCTCACCCTTGACTAGCGGGAATTACAATGAGCAGTTCTTC. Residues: CASSPLTSGNYNEQFF.

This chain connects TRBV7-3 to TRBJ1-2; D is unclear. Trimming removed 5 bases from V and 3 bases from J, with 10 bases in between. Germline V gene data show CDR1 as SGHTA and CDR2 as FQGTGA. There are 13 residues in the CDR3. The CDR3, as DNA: TGTGCCAGCAGCCCGGGATTGGACTATGGCTACACCTTC. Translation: CASSPGLDYGYTF.

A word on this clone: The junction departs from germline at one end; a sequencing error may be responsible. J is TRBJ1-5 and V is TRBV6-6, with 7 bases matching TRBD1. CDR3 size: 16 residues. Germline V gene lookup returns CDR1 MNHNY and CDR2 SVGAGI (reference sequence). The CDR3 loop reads CASSYSTGRSNQHQHF. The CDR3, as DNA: TGTGCCAGCAGTTACTCGACAGGGAGGAGCAATCAGCACCAGCATTTT.

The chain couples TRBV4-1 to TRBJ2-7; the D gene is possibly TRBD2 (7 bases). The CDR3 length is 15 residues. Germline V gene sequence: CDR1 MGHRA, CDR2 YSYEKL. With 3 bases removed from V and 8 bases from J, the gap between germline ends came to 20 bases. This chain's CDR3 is CASSHGGQGREQQYF. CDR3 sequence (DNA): TGCGCCAGCAGCCACGGGGGGCAAGGGCGGGAACAGCAGTACTTC.

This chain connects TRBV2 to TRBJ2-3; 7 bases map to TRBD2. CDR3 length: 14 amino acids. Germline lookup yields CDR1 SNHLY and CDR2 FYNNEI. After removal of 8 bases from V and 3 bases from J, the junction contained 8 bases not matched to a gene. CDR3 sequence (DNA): TGTGCCAGCCTACGGGAGGCCGGTACAGATACGCAGTATTTT. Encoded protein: CASLREAGTDTQYF.

CDR3 protein: CASSARGGEAFF. In DNA form, the CDR3 reads TGTGCCAGCAGCGCTCGGGGAGGGGAAGCTTTCTTT. The rearrangement links TRBV9 to TRBJ1-1; D is uncertain. The V end was cut by 3 bases, the J end by 8 bases, with 11 bases between. The CDR3 covers 12 residues. Germline V CDR1 and CDR2: SGDLS, YYNGEE.

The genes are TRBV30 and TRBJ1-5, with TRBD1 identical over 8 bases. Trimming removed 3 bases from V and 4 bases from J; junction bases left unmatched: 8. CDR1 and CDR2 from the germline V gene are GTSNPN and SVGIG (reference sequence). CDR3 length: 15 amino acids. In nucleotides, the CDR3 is TGTGCCTGGAGCCCACCCCGGACAGGGAATCAGCCCCAGCATTTT. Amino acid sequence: CAWSPPRTGNQPQHF.

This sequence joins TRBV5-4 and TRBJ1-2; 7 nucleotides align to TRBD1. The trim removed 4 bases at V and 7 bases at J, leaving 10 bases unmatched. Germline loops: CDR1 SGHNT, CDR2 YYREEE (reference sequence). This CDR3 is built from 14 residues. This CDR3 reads CASSTSTGSSGYTF. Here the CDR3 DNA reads TGTGCCAGCAGCACCTCGACAGGGTCTAGTGGCTACACCTTC.

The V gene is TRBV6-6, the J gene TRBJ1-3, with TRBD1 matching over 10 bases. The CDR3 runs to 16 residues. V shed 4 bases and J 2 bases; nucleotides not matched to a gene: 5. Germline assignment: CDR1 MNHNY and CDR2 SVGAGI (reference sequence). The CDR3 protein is CASSSPDRGTGNTIYF. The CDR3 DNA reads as TGTGCCAGCAGTTCCCCGGACAGGGGGACTGGAAACACCATATATTTT.

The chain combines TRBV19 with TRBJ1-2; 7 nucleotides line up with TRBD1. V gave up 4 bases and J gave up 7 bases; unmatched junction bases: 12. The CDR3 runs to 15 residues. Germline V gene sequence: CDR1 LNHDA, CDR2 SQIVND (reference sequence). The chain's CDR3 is CASSSYGTENAGYTF. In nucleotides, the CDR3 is TGTGCCAGTAGTAGCTACGGGACAGAGAATGCTGGCTACACCTTC. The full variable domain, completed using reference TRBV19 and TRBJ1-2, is DGGITQSPKYLFRKEGQNVTLSCEQNLNHDAMYWYRQDPGQGLRLIYYSQIVNDFQKGDIAEGYSVSREKKESFPLTVTSAQKNPTAFYLCASSSYGTENAGYTFGSGTRLTVV.

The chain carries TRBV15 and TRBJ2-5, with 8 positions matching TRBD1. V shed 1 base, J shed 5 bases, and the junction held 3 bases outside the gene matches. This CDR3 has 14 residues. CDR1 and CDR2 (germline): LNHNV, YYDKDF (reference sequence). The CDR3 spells CATSRVGQEETQYF. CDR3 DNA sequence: TGTGCCACCAGCAGAGTGGGACAGGAGGAGACCCAGTACTTC.

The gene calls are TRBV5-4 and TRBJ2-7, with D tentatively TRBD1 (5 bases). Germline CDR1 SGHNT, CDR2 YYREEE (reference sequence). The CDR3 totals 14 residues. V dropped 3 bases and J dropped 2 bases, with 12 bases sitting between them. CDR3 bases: TGTGCCAGCAGCTCCCCCACAGGCACCTACGAGCAGTACTTC. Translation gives CASSSPTGTYEQYF.

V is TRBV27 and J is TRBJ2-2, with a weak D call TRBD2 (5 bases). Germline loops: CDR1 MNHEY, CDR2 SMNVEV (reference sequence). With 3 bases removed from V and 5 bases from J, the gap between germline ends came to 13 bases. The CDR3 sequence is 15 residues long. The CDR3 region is CASSFLGEGTGELFF. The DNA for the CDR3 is TGTGCCAGCAGTTTCCTCGGCGAGGGAACCGGGGAGCTGTTTTTT.

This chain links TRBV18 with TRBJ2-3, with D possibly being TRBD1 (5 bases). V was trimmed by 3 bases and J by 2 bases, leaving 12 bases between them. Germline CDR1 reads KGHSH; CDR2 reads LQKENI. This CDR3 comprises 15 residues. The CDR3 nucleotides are TGTGCCAGCTCACCGTCCCAGGGCTACACAGATACGCAGTATTTT. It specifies CASSPSQGYTDTQYF.

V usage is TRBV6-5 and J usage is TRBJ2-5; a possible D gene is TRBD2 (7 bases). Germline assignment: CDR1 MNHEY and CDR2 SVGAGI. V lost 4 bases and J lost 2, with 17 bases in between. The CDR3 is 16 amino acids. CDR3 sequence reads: CASSSQGLAGQETQYF. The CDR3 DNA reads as TGTGCCAGCAGTTCCCAGGGGTTAGCGGGTCAAGAGACCCAGTACTTC.

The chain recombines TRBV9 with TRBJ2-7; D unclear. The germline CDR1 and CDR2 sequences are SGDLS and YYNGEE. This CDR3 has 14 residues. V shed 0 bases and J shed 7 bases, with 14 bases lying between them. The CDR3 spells CASSVGSAAGEQYF. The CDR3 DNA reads TGTGCCAGCAGCGTAGGTTCGGCGGCCGGGGAGCAGTACTTC. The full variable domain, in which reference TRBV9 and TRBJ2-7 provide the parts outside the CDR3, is DSGVTQTPKHLITATGQRVTLRCSPRSGDLSVYWYQQSLDQGLQFLIQYYNGEERAKGNILERFSAQQFPDLHSELNLSSLELGDSALYFCASSVGSAAGEQYFGPGTRLTVT.

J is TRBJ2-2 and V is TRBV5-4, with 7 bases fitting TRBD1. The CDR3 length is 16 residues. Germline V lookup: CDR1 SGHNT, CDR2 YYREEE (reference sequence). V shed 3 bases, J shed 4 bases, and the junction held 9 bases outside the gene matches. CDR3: CASSSDRARGTGELFF. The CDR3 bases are TGTGCCAGCAGCTCCGACAGGGCGCGAGGCACCGGGGAGCTGTTTTTT.

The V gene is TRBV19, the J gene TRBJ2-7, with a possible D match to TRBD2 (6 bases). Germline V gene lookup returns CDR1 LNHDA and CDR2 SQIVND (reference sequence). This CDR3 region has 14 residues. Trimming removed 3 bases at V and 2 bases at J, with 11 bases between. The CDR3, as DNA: TGTGCCAGTAGTATCGCGGGGCTAACCTACGAGCAGTACTTC. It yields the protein CASSIAGLTYEQYF.

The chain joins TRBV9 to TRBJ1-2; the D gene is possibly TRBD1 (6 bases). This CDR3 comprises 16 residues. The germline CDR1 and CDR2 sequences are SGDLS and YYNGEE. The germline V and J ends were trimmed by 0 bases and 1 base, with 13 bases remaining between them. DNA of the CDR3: TGTGCCAGCAGCGTAGGACCGGTAGGGGGTAACTATGGCTACACCTTC. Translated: CASSVGPVGGNYGYTF.

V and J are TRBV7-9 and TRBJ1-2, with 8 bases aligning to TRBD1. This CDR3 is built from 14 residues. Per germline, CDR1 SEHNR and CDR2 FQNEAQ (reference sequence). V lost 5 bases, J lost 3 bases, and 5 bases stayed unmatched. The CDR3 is CASSPSTGDYGYTF. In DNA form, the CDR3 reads TGTGCCAGCAGCCCCTCGACAGGGGACTATGGCTACACCTTC.

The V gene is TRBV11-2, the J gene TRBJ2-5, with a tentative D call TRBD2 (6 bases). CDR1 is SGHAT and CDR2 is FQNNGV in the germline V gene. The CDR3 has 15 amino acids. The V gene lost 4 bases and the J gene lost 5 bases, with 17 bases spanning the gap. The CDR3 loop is CASSSTAGQRETQYF. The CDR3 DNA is TGTGCCAGCAGCTCGACGGCGGGGCAGAGGGAGACCCAGTACTTC.